The next 26 T cell receptor beta chains were all read from a single sample in a study of blood T cell repertoires in COVID-19. The table came from immunoSEQ multiplex PCR; TCRdb's copy has only in-frame clones and leaves some out. Altogether 95,000 to 150,000 clones are present, approximately 90% being singletons, with the ten largest covering about 4.7%. Input material: peripheral blood. These receptors were taken from a man aged 40-55 years with acute or convalescent COVID-19.

V usage is TRBV9 and J usage is TRBJ2-7, with D maybe TRBD2 (6 bases). The CDR3 spans 15 residues. Trimming removed 0 bases from V and 2 bases from J, with 12 bases in between. Germline CDR1 SGDLS, CDR2 YYNGEE. DNA for the CDR3: TGTGCCAGCAGCGTAGGGCGGGATGCCCCCTACGAGCAGTACTTC. This sequence encodes CASSVGRDAPYEQYF.

The rearrangement uses TRBV6-6 and TRBJ1-2, with D unclear. Deletions cut 0 bases from V and 4 bases from J, with 12 bases between. Germline V gene lookup returns CDR1 MNHNY and CDR2 SVGAGI (reference sequence). The CDR3 is 15 amino acids. The CDR3 sequence: CASSYSEGRGYGYTF. The CDR3 DNA reads as TGTGCCAGCAGTTACTCAGAGGGAAGAGGCTATGGCTACACCTTC.

The rearrangement uses TRBV11-2 and TRBJ2-3; 10 bases map to TRBD1. The CDR3 covers 15 residues. Germline loops: CDR1 SGHAT, CDR2 FQNNGV. Trimming removed 4 bases from V and 1 base from J; junction bases left unmatched: 2. CDR3: CASSSGTGGTDTQYF. CDR3 bases: TGTGCCAGCAGCTCTGGGACAGGGGGCACAGATACGCAGTATTTT.

This clone was recorded only once. The chain employs TRBV6-4 and TRBJ2-1; 12 bases match TRBD2. V gave up 0 bases and J gave up 4 bases; unmatched junction bases: 4. CDR1 MRHNA and CDR2 SNTAGT come from the germline V gene. This CDR3 is 17 amino acids long. The CDR3 region is CASSDSASGGGYNEQFF. DNA for the CDR3: TGTGCCAGCAGTGACTCGGCTAGCGGGGGGGGGTACAATGAGCAGTTCTTC.

The J gene is TRBJ1-5, the V gene TRBV2; D not certain. With 8 bases removed from V and 1 base from J, the gap between germline ends came to 6 bases. The V gene's germline CDR1 is SNHLY and CDR2 FYNNEI. The CDR3 spans 12 residues. CDR3 region: CASDKSNQPQHF. In nucleotides, the CDR3 is TGTGCCAGCGACAAGAGCAATCAGCCCCAGCATTTT.

The chain links TRBV7-6 to TRBJ1-6; 8 bases agree with TRBD1. The CDR3 consists of 17 residues. CDR1 SGHVS and CDR2 FNYEAQ come from the germline V gene. V was pared by 1 base and J by 6 bases, with 8 bases of the junction left unmatched. Here the CDR3 DNA reads TGTGCCAGCAGCTTAGTCGCAGGGGGCTTGGGTAATTCACCCCTCCACTTT. It codes for CASSLVAGGLGNSPLHF.

This chain links TRBV11-2 with TRBJ2-7; D is undetermined. CDR1 and CDR2 (germline): SGHAT, FQNNGV. This CDR3 is 14 amino acids long. Trimming cost V 1 base and J 1 base, with 8 bases left between them. CDR3 sequence reads: CASSLVWQSYEQYF. Here the CDR3 DNA reads TGTGCCAGCAGCTTAGTTTGGCAGTCCTACGAGCAGTACTTC.

This clone was observed once. The chain employs TRBV19 and TRBJ2-1; 11 nucleotides line up with TRBD2. V dropped 5 bases and J dropped 8; count of bases not matched to a gene: 5. The germline V gene has CDR1 LNHDA and CDR2 SQIVND (reference sequence). This CDR3 contains 14 residues. The CDR3 sequence is CASSLAGGNYEQFF. Here the CDR3 DNA reads TGTGCCAGTAGTCTAGCGGGGGGCAACTATGAGCAGTTCTTC. Together with reference TRBV19 and TRBJ2-1, the CDR3 gives the full variable domain: DGGITQSPKYLFRKEGQNVTLSCEQNLNHDAMYWYRQDPGQGLRLIYYSQIVNDFQKGDIAEGYSVSREKKESFPLTVTSAQKNPTAFYLCASSLAGGNYEQFFGPGTRLTVL.

In this sample, this clone turned up once. V is TRBV5-1 and J is TRBJ2-5; 7 bases align to TRBD2. V lost 0 bases, J lost 5 bases, and 4 bases stayed unmatched. CDR1 is SGHRS and CDR2 is YFSETQ in the germline V gene. The CDR3 contains 14 residues. DNA of the CDR3: TGCGCCAGCAGCTTGGGCGGGAGTGATGAGACCCAGTACTTC. Translating it yields CASSLGGSDETQYF. The full variable domain, with the rest looked up from reference TRBV5-1 and TRBJ2-5, is KAGVTQTPRYLIKTRGQQVTLSCSPISGHRSVSWYQQTPGQGLQFLFEYFSETQRNKGNFPGRFSGRQFSNSRSEMNVSTLELGDSALYLCASSLGGSDETQYFGPGTRLLVL.

This clone is a singleton in its sample. The chain joins TRBV5-1 to TRBJ2-3; TRBD2 agrees at 9 bases. Germline CDR1 reads SGHRS; CDR2 reads YFSETQ. The ends lost 4 bases at V and 5 bases at J; junction bases unmatched: 11. The CDR3 length is 16 residues. CDR3 region: CASSPSGREGKDTQYF. CDR3 in DNA: TGCGCCAGCAGCCCGTCCGGGCGGGAGGGAAAAGATACGCAGTATTTT.

V is TRBV19 and J is TRBJ2-1; D not certain. Trimming pared 4 bases from V and 0 bases from J, leaving 7 bases between. The CDR3 sequence is 14 residues long. CDR1 is LNHDA, CDR2 SQIVND, per germline (reference sequence). CDR3 bases: TGTGCCAGTAGTACCGTCAGCTCCTACAATGAGCAGTTCTTC. Its protein is CASSTVSSYNEQFF.

J is TRBJ1-5 and V is TRBV6-5, with 7 bases fitting TRBD1. There are 14 residues in the CDR3. Germline assignment: CDR1 MNHEY and CDR2 SVGAGI. Trimming cost V 6 bases and J 0 bases; bases outside gene matches: 2. CDR3 DNA: TGTGCCAGCAGCGACAGGGATAGCAATCAGCCCCAGCATTTT. Translation: CASSDRDSNQPQHF.

The CDR3 loop reads CASAPGEGGKQFF. CDR3 DNA: TGTGCCAGCGCCCCGGGGGAGGGCGGTAAGCAGTTCTTC. This chain links TRBV12-3 or TRBV12-4 with TRBJ2-1, with 7 positions matching TRBD2. CDR3 length: 13 amino acids. The trim removed 8 bases at V and 11 bases at J, leaving 12 bases unmatched.

The chain has TRBV7-8 and TRBJ2-7; D perhaps matches TRBD1 (6 bases). With 4 bases removed from V and 1 base from J, the gap between germline ends came to 14 bases. Germline V gene data show CDR1 as SGHVS and CDR2 as FQNEAQ. This CDR3 has 15 amino acids. CDR3 nucleotides: TGTGCCAGCAGCTCTCCGGGACACCCGTCCTACGAGCAGTACTTC. It is translated as CASSSPGHPSYEQYF.

The rearrangement links TRBV7-3 to TRBJ2-7, with 8 nucleotides matching TRBD1. Germline V lookup: CDR1 SGHTA, CDR2 FQGTGA. V trimming: 9 bases; J trimming: 4 bases; junction bases outside the gene matches: 8. The CDR3 runs 13 residues. DNA of the CDR3: TGTGCCAGAACAGGGGGGCTCCGGTACGAGCAGTACTTC. This encodes CARTGGLRYEQYF. Combining the CDR3 with reference TRBV7-3 and TRBJ2-7 gives the whole variable domain GAGVSQTPSNKVTEKGKYVELRCDPISGHTALYWYRQSLGQGPEFLIYFQGTGAADDSGLPNDRFFAVRPEGSVSTLKIQRTERGDSAVYLCARTGGLRYEQYFGPGTRLTVT.

This clone was counted a single time. The V gene is TRBV6-2 or TRBV6-3, the J gene TRBJ1-2, with TRBD1 as a possible D gene (6 bases). With 5 bases removed from V and 2 bases from J, the gap between germline ends came to 12 bases. Germline assignment: CDR1 MNHEY and CDR2 SVGEGT. The CDR3 runs 14 residues. The CDR3 is CASSPADRNYGYTF. The CDR3 DNA is TGTGCCAGCAGTCCAGCGGACAGAAACTATGGCTACACCTTC.

The chain combines TRBV4-3 with TRBJ1-5; D is perhaps TRBD1 (5 bases). Between the trimmed V and J ends, which lost 0 bases and 9 bases, there was a span of 9 bases. Per the germline V gene, CDR1 is LGHNA and CDR2 is YSLEER. The CDR3 runs to 13 residues. The CDR3, as DNA: TGCGCCAGCAGCCAAGACAGACAGCGGCCCCAGCATTTT. This encodes CASSQDRQRPQHF.

This chain joins TRBV7-9 and TRBJ2-2, with 9 bases matching TRBD1. The V gene's germline CDR1 is SEHNR and CDR2 FQNEAQ (reference sequence). The CDR3 is made up of 16 amino acids. Trimming took 3 bases from V and 6 from J; bases not matched to a gene: 8. The CDR3 here is CASSFYRDRASGELFF. The CDR3 DNA sequence: TGTGCCAGCAGCTTCTACCGGGACAGGGCGTCCGGGGAGCTGTTTTTT. Based on the CDR3 plus reference TRBV7-9 and TRBJ2-2, the full variable domain is DTGVSQNPRHKITKRGQNVTFRCDPISEHNRLYWYRQTLGQGPEFLTYFQNEAQLEKSRLLSDRFSAERPKGSFSTLEIQRTEQGDSAMYLCASSFYRDRASGELFFGEGSRLTVL.

The V call is TRBV9, the J call TRBJ1-1; tentatively, D is TRBD1 (6 bases). CDR3 size: 14 residues. Germline V gives CDR1 SGDLS, CDR2 YYNGEE. V was cut by 1 base and J by 3 bases, with 10 bases left in between. CDR3 nucleotide sequence: TGTGCCAGCAGCGTAAGGACAGCGGACACTGAAGCTTTCTTT. Translation gives CASSVRTADTEAFF.

J is TRBJ2-1 and V is TRBV7-8; tentatively, D is TRBD2 (5 bases). Germline V lookup: CDR1 SGHVS, CDR2 FQNEAQ. CDR3 length: 15 residues. The germline V and J ends were trimmed by 5 bases and 0 bases, with 11 bases remaining between them. CDR3 in DNA: TGTGCCAGCAGCCAACTAGTTAGCTCCTACAATGAGCAGTTCTTC. It is translated as CASSQLVSSYNEQFF.

CDR3 sequence: CAWTRGTGNTDTQYF. The CDR3 DNA is TGTGCCTGGACCCGTGGGACAGGGAACACAGATACGCAGTATTTT. J is TRBJ2-3 and V is TRBV30; 9 nucleotides line up with TRBD1. CDR1 and CDR2 from the germline V gene are GTSNPN and SVGIG (reference sequence). CDR3 length: 15 residues. The junction had 7 bases not matched to a gene; V was cut back by 4 bases and J by 2 bases. The variable domain in full, with the rest retrieved from reference TRBV30 and TRBJ2-3, is SQTIHQWPATLVQPVGSPLSLECTVEGTSNPNLYWYRQAAGRGLQLLFYSVGIGQISSEVPQNLSASRPQDRQFILSSKKLLLSDSGFYLCAWTRGTGNTDTQYFGPGTRLTVL.

The J gene is TRBJ2-7, the V gene TRBV5-5; 7 nucleotides match TRBD1. Germline values: CDR1 SGHKS, CDR2 YYEKEE (reference sequence). The CDR3 contains 14 residues. V was clipped by 2 bases and J by 3 bases; unmatched bases: 5. The CDR3, as DNA: TGTGCCAGCAGCTTCGGGCAGGGGGTCTACGAGCAGTACTTC. Protein: CASSFGQGVYEQYF. Full variable domain (remainder filled in from reference TRBV5-5 and TRBJ2-7): DAGVTQSPTHLIKTRGQQVTLRCSPISGHKSVSWYQQVLGQGPQFIFQYYEKEERGRGNFPDRFSARQFPNYSSELNVNALLLGDSALYLCASSFGQGVYEQYFGPGTRLTVT.

In nucleotides, the CDR3 is TGCGCCAGCATTCGGGACAGGGGTTCGGCAGATACGCAGTATTTT. Translated: CASIRDRGSADTQYF. The chain carries TRBV5-1 and TRBJ2-3; 10 bases agree with TRBD1. The CDR3 is 15 amino acids. Germline lookup yields CDR1 SGHRS and CDR2 YFSETQ. Losses at the gene ends were 6 bases for V and 4 bases for J; bases not matched to a gene: 8.

This chain uses TRBV30 with TRBJ2-4, with D perhaps matching TRBD2 (5 bases). The CDR3 is 19 amino acids. Germline V gene data show CDR1 as GTSNPN and CDR2 as SVGIG (reference sequence). V lost 0 bases to trimming and J lost 2 bases, with 23 bases between them. CDR3 DNA sequence: TGTGCCTGGAGTGTACCCCGGAGCGGACTCACACTTACCAAAAACATTCAGTACTTC. Amino acids: CAWSVPRSGLTLTKNIQYF.

The chain is built from TRBV10-3 and TRBJ2-5, with 8 bases fitting TRBD2. This CDR3 comprises 15 residues. V was pared by 3 bases and J by 0 bases, with 3 bases of the junction left unmatched. The V gene's germline CDR1 is ENHRY and CDR2 SYGVKD. CDR3 sequence reads: CAISDPRGDQETQYF. CDR3 nucleotide sequence: TGTGCCATCAGTGACCCGCGGGGGGACCAAGAGACCCAGTACTTC.

The V gene is TRBV5-6, the J gene TRBJ2-1, with 11 bases fitting TRBD2. The CDR3 runs 16 residues. Germline lookup yields CDR1 SGHDT and CDR2 YYEEEE. The V segment lost 7 bases and the J segment 4 bases; nucleotides outside the gene matches: 10. The CDR3 here is CASGYLGTSGYNEQFF. In nucleotides, the CDR3 is TGTGCCAGCGGTTATCTCGGGACTAGCGGTTACAATGAGCAGTTCTTC.